This TCR beta chain was retrieved from a study of blood T cell repertoires in COVID-19. Data came from immunoSEQ multiplex PCR; TCRdb stores just in-frame clones and leaves some out. The table has fewer than 300,000 clones, approximately 88% seen once. CDR1 and CDR2 (germline): GTSNPN, SVGIG (reference sequence). CDR3 length equals 13 residues. Trimming at V came to 2 bases and at J to 6 bases, leaving 5 bases not matched to a gene. The receptor comes from a woman aged 30 to 39 with acute or convalescent COVID-19. Sequencing was carried out using peripheral blood. The chain recombines TRBV30 with TRBJ1-2; TRBD1 matches at 8 bases. As DNA, the CDR3 is TGTGCCTGGAGTCGAGCGACAGGGGATGGCTACACCTTC. This gives the protein CAWSRATGDGYTF.